What follows are 25 T cell receptor beta chains derived from one specimen sequenced in a study of cytomegalovirus exposure and HLA in healthy donors. Profiling relied on immunoSEQ multiplex PCR, and the TCRdb table lists in-frame clones only, not all of them. The sample lists about 88,000 clones, more than 70% occurring once. Sample: PBMCs. The receptors come from a woman in her late teens or twenties in good health and CMV-seropositive.

The chain combines TRBV10-3 with TRBJ2-5; D is uncertain. Per germline, CDR1 ENHRY and CDR2 SYGVKD. CDR3 length: 11 residues. V lost 8 bases to trimming and J lost 5 bases, with 9 bases between them. CDR3 bases: TGTGCCATCGGATCCGGGGAGACCCAGTACTTC. This codes for CAIGSGETQYF.

This clone was seen only once. The CDR3: CSVEKRQHNSPLHF. DNA for the CDR3: TGCAGCGTTGAAAAGAGACAGCATAATTCACCCCTCCACTTT. The chain carries TRBV29-1 and TRBJ1-6; tentatively, D is TRBD1 (5 bases). The CDR3 extends over 14 amino acids. The V end lost 2 bases, the J end lost 5 bases, and 10 bases lay between the germline ends. Germline V gene data show CDR1 as SQVTM and CDR2 as ANQGSEA.

The V and J genes are TRBV6-1 and TRBJ1-2; the D is unclear. With 3 bases removed from V and 0 bases from J, the gap between germline ends came to 17 bases. The CDR3 has 17 amino acids. CDR1 is MNHNS and CDR2 is SASEGT in the germline V gene. The CDR3 protein is CASSETQEKGANYGYTF. The DNA of the CDR3 is TGTGCCAGCAGTGAGACTCAGGAAAAGGGAGCTAACTATGGCTACACCTTC.

This chain connects TRBV20-1 to TRBJ2-2; 7 bases are shared with TRBD2. J lost 17 bases, V lost 5 bases, and 11 bases had no gene match. The CDR3 extends over 11 amino acids. Germline V lookup: CDR1 DFQATT, CDR2 SNEGSKA (reference sequence). The CDR3 loop reads CSAPGTTRSFF. CDR3 in DNA: TGCAGTGCTCCCGGGACTACCCGTTCCTTTTTT.

This chain connects TRBV28 to TRBJ1-6; 7 nucleotides agree with TRBD1. This CDR3 is 15 amino acids long. The V segment lost 5 bases and the J segment 7 bases; nucleotides outside the gene matches: 8. Per the germline V gene, CDR1 is MDHEN and CDR2 is SYDVKM. The CDR3 here is CASSMDRMENSPLHF. The DNA of the CDR3 is TGTGCCAGCAGTATGGACAGGATGGAGAATTCACCCCTCCACTTT.

This clone is classed as medium-sized. The chain's CDR3 is CASSLAGQGNSPLHF. The CDR3 region has the DNA TGTGCCAGCAGCTTAGCGGGACAGGGGAATTCACCCCTCCACTTT. The V gene is TRBV7-9, the J gene TRBJ1-6, with 10 positions matching TRBD1. After removal of 0 bases from V and 7 bases from J, the junction contained 0 bases not matched to a gene. Germline CDR1 reads SEHNR; CDR2 reads FQNEAQ (reference sequence). This CDR3 has 15 residues.

This chain links TRBV13 with TRBJ1-1; D is undetermined. V lost 0 bases and J lost 7, with 12 bases in between. Looked up from germline, CDR1 is PRHDT and CDR2 is FYEKMQ (reference sequence). CDR3 size: 14 residues. CDR3 protein: CASSLGPGTNEAFF. The CDR3 nucleotides read TGTGCCAGCAGCTTAGGTCCCGGTACTAATGAAGCTTTCTTT.

This chain links TRBV7-2 with TRBJ2-1; TRBD2 might be the D (5 bases). The CDR3 has 13 amino acids. Germline V gives CDR1 SGHTA, CDR2 FQGNSA. Between the trimmed V and J ends, which lost 0 bases and 5 bases, there was a span of 5 bases. CDR3 in amino acids: CASSLARDNEQFF. In DNA, the CDR3 is TGTGCCAGCAGCTTAGCGAGGGACAATGAGCAGTTCTTC.

J is TRBJ2-1 and V is TRBV4-1, with TRBD2 identical over 9 bases. With 4 bases clipped from V and 3 bases from J, the junction kept 7 bases outside the gene matches. The germline V gene has CDR1 MGHRA and CDR2 YSYEKL. CDR3 length: 16 amino acids. The CDR3 sequence: CASSPPAGGFYNEQFF. The CDR3, as DNA: TGCGCCAGCAGCCCCCCGGCGGGGGGGTTCTACAATGAGCAGTTCTTC.

The gene calls are TRBV30 and TRBJ1-2, with TRBD1 identical over 9 bases. Germline V gives CDR1 GTSNPN, CDR2 SVGIG (reference sequence). The CDR3 totals 13 residues. V lost 6 bases to trimming and J lost 4 bases; unmatched junction nucleotides: 6. The CDR3, as DNA: TGTGCCTGTTCCACAGGGGGCGGCTATGGCTACACCTTC. Its translation is CACSTGGGYGYTF.

This clone was picked up one time. For the CDR3, the DNA is TGTGCCAGCAGTCCCGGGGACAGCTACGAGCAGTACTTC. As protein: CASSPGDSYEQYF. The chain uses TRBV28 and TRBJ2-7; 7 positions match TRBD1. The V gene end was trimmed by 5 bases and the J gene end by 3 bases; junction bases not matched to a gene: 4. Germline V gives CDR1 MDHEN, CDR2 SYDVKM. The CDR3 extends over 13 amino acids.

The rearrangement joins TRBV29-1 to TRBJ2-1, with D perhaps matching TRBD1 (5 bases). This CDR3 spans 13 amino acids. The V gene lost 6 bases and the J gene lost 5 bases, with 14 bases spanning the gap. Germline loops: CDR1 SQVTM, CDR2 ANQGSEA. The CDR3 is CSVNRLLNNEQFF. CDR3 bases: TGCAGCGTCAACAGGCTCTTAAACAATGAGCAGTTCTTC.

The rearrangement uses TRBV9 and TRBJ1-4; D call uncertain. The CDR3 is 15 residues long. V lost 4 bases and J 4 bases, leaving 14 bases between the germline ends. Germline V gene sequence: CDR1 SGDLS, CDR2 YYNGEE. CDR3 loop: CASSPRLNGNEKLFF. The CDR3 DNA reads as TGTGCCAGCAGCCCGCGACTAAATGGTAATGAAAAACTGTTTTTT.

The rearrangement links TRBV4-2 to TRBJ2-5; D is unresolved. The V gene lost 0 bases and the J gene lost 4 bases, with 6 bases spanning the gap. This CDR3 has 13 amino acids. Looked up from germline, CDR1 is LGHNA and CDR2 is YNFKEQ. CDR3 coding DNA: TGTGCCAGCAGCCAAGATTATCGAGAGACCCAGTACTTC. Protein product: CASSQDYRETQYF.

V gene TRBV28 combines with J gene TRBJ1-6, with 8 bases that match TRBD1. Germline trimming cut 3 bases from V and 5 bases from J; bases unmatched to any gene: 15. Germline V CDR1 and CDR2: MDHEN, SYDVKM. This CDR3 region has 19 residues. The CDR3 region is CASSFTPGQGALDNSPLHF. CDR3 in DNA: TGTGCCAGCAGTTTCACCCCCGGGCAGGGGGCGCTTGATAATTCACCCCTCCACTTT.

The rearrangement joins TRBV2 to TRBJ1-2; a possible D gene is TRBD1 (6 bases). Germline CDR1 and CDR2: SNHLY and FYNNEI. This CDR3 has 14 residues. V was cut by 5 bases and J by 9 bases, with 19 bases left in between. CDR3 DNA sequence: TGTGCCAGCAGTAACACGGGGCAAACAGGGAGCTACACCTTC. Translation gives CASSNTGQTGSYTF.

This clone occurred a few times. This chain uses TRBV30 with TRBJ2-7; D uncertain. V shed 0 bases and J shed 7 bases, with 10 bases lying between them. Germline V gene data show CDR1 as GTSNPN and CDR2 as SVGIG (reference sequence). CDR3 size: 12 residues. The CDR3 DNA is TGTGCCTGGAGTGTAGCCCGCCGGGAGCAGTACTTC. It specifies CAWSVARREQYF.

This clone came up once. The V call is TRBV19, the J call TRBJ2-1; TRBD2 might be the D (6 bases). Germline V gene sequence: CDR1 LNHDA, CDR2 SQIVND (reference sequence). V was clipped by 5 bases and J by 2 bases, with 10 bases between them. The length of the CDR3 is 14 residues. This chain's CDR3 is CASSGGAAYNEQFF. DNA for the CDR3: TGTGCCAGTAGTGGCGGGGCTGCCTACAATGAGCAGTTCTTC.

The rearrangement links TRBV9 to TRBJ2-1; 9 nucleotides align to TRBD2. The CDR3 has 16 amino acids. The J segment lost 5 bases and the V segment lost 0 bases, leaving 6 bases of the junction unmatched. The V gene's germline CDR1 is SGDLS and CDR2 YYNGEE. The CDR3 sequence: CASSVAGLAGNNEQFF. CDR3 DNA sequence: TGTGCCAGCAGCGTAGCAGGGCTAGCGGGGAACAATGAGCAGTTCTTC.

The rearrangement uses TRBV6-1 and TRBJ2-6; the match to TRBD1 covers 7 bases. The CDR3 has 14 amino acids. V gave up 8 bases and J gave up 0 bases; unmatched junction bases: 1. Germline V gene lookup returns CDR1 MNHNS and CDR2 SASEGT. The CDR3 nucleotides are TGTGCCAGCGCAGGGGGCTCTGGGGCCAACGTCCTGACTTTC. It is translated as CASAGGSGANVLTF.

The rearrangement links TRBV10-1 to TRBJ2-4, with 7 nucleotides matching TRBD1. The V gene end was trimmed by 3 bases and the J gene end by 6 bases; junction bases not matched to a gene: 5. Germline V gene lookup returns CDR1 WNHNN and CDR2 SYGVQD (reference sequence). This CDR3 spans 14 amino acids. The CDR3 here is CASSESGTVNIQYF. The CDR3 DNA is TGCGCCAGCAGTGAATCCGGGACAGTAAACATTCAGTACTTC.

The chain combines TRBV27 with TRBJ2-7; 12 bases map to TRBD1. Germline CDR1 is MNHEY and CDR2 is SMNVEV (reference sequence). CDR3 length: 16 residues. The trim removed 3 bases at V and 7 bases at J, leaving 10 bases unmatched. CDR3 sequence (DNA): TGTGCCAGCAGTTTCCTTAGGGGACAGGGGGCGCGGGAGCAGTACTTC. This codes for CASSFLRGQGAREQYF.

The table lists this clone with a count of one. The V gene is TRBV7-9, the J gene TRBJ1-6, with a tentative D call TRBD1 (6 bases). This CDR3 region has 16 residues. The V end lost 5 bases, the J end lost 4 bases, and 15 bases lay between the germline ends. Per germline, CDR1 SEHNR and CDR2 FQNEAQ (reference sequence). In nucleotides, the CDR3 is TGTGCCAGCAGCAAAACAGGGTTCGGATATAATTCACCCCTCCACTTT. Protein sequence: CASSKTGFGYNSPLHF.

This sequence joins TRBV10-2 and TRBJ2-7, with D possibly TRBD1 on 6 matching bases. Trimming cost V 2 bases and J 2 bases, with 10 bases left between them. The CDR3 runs 14 residues. Germline V gene sequence: CDR1 WSHSY, CDR2 SAAADI. As DNA, the CDR3 is TGCGCCAGCAGTGAGGGCAGGGGCGCCTACGAGCAGTACTTC. Amino acids: CASSEGRGAYEQYF.

The V and J genes are TRBV11-2 and TRBJ1-3; D is possibly TRBD1 (6 bases). The CDR3 is made up of 16 amino acids. V was clipped by 3 bases and J by 2 bases, with 14 bases between them. Germline V gene data show CDR1 as SGHAT and CDR2 as FQNNGV. CDR3: CASSFRGRGTGNTIYF. The CDR3 DNA is TGTGCCAGCAGCTTTAGAGGCAGGGGTACTGGAAACACCATATATTTT.